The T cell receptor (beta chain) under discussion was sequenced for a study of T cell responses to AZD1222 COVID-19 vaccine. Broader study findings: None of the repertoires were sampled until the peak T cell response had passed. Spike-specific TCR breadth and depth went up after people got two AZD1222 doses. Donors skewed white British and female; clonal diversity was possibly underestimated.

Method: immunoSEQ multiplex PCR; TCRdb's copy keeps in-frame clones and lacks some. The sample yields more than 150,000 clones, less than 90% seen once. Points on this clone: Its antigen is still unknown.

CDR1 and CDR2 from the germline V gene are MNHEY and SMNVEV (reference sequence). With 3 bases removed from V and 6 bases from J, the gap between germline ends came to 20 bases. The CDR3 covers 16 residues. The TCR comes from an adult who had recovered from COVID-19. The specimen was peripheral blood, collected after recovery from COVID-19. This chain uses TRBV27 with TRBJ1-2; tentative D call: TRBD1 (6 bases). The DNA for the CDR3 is TGTGCCAGCAGTTTCCTCGACAGGACCATGCAAGATGGCTACACCTTC. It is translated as CASSFLDRTMQDGYTF.